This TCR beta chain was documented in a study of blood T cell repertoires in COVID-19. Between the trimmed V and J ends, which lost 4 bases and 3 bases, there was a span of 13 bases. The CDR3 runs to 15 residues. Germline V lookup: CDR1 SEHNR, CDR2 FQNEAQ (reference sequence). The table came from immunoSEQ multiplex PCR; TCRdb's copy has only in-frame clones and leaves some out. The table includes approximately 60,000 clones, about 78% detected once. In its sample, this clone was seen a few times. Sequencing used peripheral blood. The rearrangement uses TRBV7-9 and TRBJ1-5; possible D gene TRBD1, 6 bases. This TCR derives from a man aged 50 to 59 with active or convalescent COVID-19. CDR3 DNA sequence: TGTGCCAGCAGCTCGACGGACAGCGTCAATCAGCCCCAGCATTTT. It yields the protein CASSSTDSVNQPQHF.